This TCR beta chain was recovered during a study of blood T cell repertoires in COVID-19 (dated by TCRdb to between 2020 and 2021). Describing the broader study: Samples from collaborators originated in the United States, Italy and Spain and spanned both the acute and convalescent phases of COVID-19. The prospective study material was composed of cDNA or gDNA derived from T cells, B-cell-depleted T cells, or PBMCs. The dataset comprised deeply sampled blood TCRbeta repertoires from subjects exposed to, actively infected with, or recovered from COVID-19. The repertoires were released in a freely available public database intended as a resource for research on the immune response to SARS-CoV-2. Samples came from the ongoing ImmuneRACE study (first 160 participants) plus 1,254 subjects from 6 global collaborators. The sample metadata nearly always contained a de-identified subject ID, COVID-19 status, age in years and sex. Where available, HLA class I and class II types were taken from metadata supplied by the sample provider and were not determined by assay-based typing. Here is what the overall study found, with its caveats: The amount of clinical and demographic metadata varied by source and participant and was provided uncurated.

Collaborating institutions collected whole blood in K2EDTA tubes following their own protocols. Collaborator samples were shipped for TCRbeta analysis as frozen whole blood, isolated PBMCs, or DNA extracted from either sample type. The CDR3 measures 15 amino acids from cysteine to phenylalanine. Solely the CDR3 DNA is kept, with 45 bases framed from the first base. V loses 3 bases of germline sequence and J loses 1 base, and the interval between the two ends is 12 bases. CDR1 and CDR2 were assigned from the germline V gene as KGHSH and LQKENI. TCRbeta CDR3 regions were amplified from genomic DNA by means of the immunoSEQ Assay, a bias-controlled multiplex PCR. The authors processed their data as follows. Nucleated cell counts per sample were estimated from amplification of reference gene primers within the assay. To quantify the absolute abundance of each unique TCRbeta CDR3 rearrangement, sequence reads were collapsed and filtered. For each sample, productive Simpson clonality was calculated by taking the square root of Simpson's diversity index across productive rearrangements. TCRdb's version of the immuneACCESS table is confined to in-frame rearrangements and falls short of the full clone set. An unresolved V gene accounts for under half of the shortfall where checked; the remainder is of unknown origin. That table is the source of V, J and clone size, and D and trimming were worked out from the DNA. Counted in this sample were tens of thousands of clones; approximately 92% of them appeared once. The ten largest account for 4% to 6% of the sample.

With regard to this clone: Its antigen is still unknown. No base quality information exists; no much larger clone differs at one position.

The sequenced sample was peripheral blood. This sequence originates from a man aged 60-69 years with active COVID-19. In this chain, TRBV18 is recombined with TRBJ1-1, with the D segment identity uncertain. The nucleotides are TGTGCCAGCTCACCTTCGCCGCGGGGGAACACTGAAGCTTTCTTT. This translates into CASSPSPRGNTEAFF.